The source of this T cell receptor beta chain is a study of OX40 agonist ivuxolimab in advanced cancers. The CDR3 runs 13 residues. Per the germline V gene, CDR1 is SNHLY and CDR2 is FYNNEI. V lost 3 bases, J lost 6 bases, and 9 bases lay in between. In its sample, this clone ranks as medium-sized. In the same sample, other DNA sequences code for this CDR3. Only in-frame clones appear in the TCRdb table, and some are missing; sequencing was by immunoSEQ multiplex PCR. Of tens of thousands of clones listed, about 90% are singletons. The material was CD4+ or CD8+ T cells sorted from blood, obtained in a trial of the OX40 agonist ivuxolimab. The receptor's source is an adult with an advanced solid tumor such as melanoma, head and neck, liver or kidney cancer. This chain connects TRBV2 to TRBJ1-5; D is possibly TRBD1 (5 bases). The CDR3 nucleotides are TGTGCCAGCAGTGAGGAGGGGATTCAGCCCCAGCATTTT. Protein product: CASSEEGIQPQHF.